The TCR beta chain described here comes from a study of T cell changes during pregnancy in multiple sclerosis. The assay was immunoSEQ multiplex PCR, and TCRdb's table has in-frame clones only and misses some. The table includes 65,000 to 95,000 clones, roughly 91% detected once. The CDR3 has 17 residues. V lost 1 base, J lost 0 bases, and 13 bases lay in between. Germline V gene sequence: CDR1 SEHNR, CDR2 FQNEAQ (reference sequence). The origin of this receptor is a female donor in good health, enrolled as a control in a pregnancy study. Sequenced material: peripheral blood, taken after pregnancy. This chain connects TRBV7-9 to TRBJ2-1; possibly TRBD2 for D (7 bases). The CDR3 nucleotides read TGTGCCAGCAGCTTAGTGGGCGGGGGCAGCTCCTACAATGAGCAGTTCTTC. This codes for CASSLVGGGSSYNEQFF.